This passage covers 17 T cell receptor beta chains from one sample sequenced in a study of cytomegalovirus exposure and HLA in healthy donors. 13 Jbeta primers and 60 Vbeta primers were used for the PCR. Data came from immunoSEQ multiplex PCR; TCRdb stores just in-frame clones and leaves some out. The sample contains about 120,000 clones, about 79% of which appear only once. Sequenced: PBMCs. These receptors were obtained from a man aged 25-45 years in good health and CMV-seropositive.

The chain joins TRBV6-5 to TRBJ1-2, with a weak D call TRBD1 (6 bases). The CDR3 has 12 residues. Trimming took off 5 bases at V and 8 bases at J, with 12 bases between the two ends. CDR1 MNHEY and CDR2 SVGAGI come from the germline V gene. The chain's CDR3 is CASSRGEGGYTF. The DNA for the CDR3 is TGTGCCAGCAGTAGGGGGGAGGGCGGCTACACCTTC.

This rearrangement joins TRBV9 to TRBJ1-6; D not certain. V gave up 4 bases and J gave up 9 bases, with 14 bases separating them. CDR3 size: 14 residues. CDR1 and CDR2 (germline): SGDLS, YYNGEE. CDR3 in amino acids: CASSLPAGGSPLHF. CDR3 DNA sequence: TGTGCCAGCAGCCTCCCGGCAGGAGGTTCACCCCTCCACTTT.

The gene calls are TRBV10-3 and TRBJ2-5, with TRBD2 matching 16 bases. The CDR3 has 17 residues. The V gene's germline CDR1 is ENHRY and CDR2 SYGVKD. The J segment lost 10 bases and the V segment lost 5 bases, leaving 13 bases of the junction unmatched. CDR3 bases: TGTGCCATCAGTCCCGGGACTAGCGGGAGGGACCCAGGAAGCCAGTACTTC. This sequence encodes CAISPGTSGRDPGSQYF.

The rearrangement links TRBV6-6 to TRBJ2-2, with no clear D. The germline V and J ends were trimmed by 7 bases and 2 bases, with 8 bases remaining between them. The CDR3 is 13 residues long. The germline gives CDR1 MNHNY, CDR2 SVGAGI (reference sequence). The CDR3 here is CASKASNTGELFF. The DNA of the CDR3 is TGTGCCAGCAAAGCCTCAAACACCGGGGAGCTGTTTTTT.

V gene TRBV6-5 combines with J gene TRBJ2-4; the match to TRBD2 covers 9 bases. Losses at the gene ends were 4 bases for V and 5 bases for J; bases not matched to a gene: 9. The CDR3 sequence is 16 residues long. Germline CDR1 and CDR2: MNHEY and SVGAGI. CDR3 in amino acids: CASSSYSGREENIQYF. In DNA, the CDR3 is TGTGCCAGCAGTTCCTATAGCGGGAGAGAGGAAAACATTCAGTACTTC.

V is TRBV15 and J is TRBJ2-5, with a weak D call TRBD1 (5 bases). The V and J ends lost 4 bases and 4 bases respectively, with 10 bases between them. The CDR3 covers 13 residues. The germline CDR1 and CDR2 sequences are LNHNV and YYDKDF (reference sequence). CDR3 sequence reads: CATSNWGRETQYF. CDR3 DNA: TGTGCCACCAGCAACTGGGGCCGAGAGACCCAGTACTTC.

This chain links TRBV5-1 with TRBJ2-2; 8 bases line up with TRBD2. Germline CDR1 is SGHRS and CDR2 is YFSETQ. Trimming took 5 bases from V and 7 from J; bases not matched to a gene: 13. This CDR3 contains 16 residues. The CDR3, as DNA: TGCGCCAGCAGGTTGAGCGGGAGTAATATCGGCGGGGAGCTGTTTTTT. Its protein is CASRLSGSNIGGELFF.

This clone was recorded only once. The J gene is TRBJ1-2, the V gene TRBV7-2, with D unclear. The CDR3 length is 11 residues. Germline loops: CDR1 SGHTA, CDR2 FQGNSA. Trimming took 2 bases from V and 6 from J, leaving 4 bases between them. The CDR3 protein is CASSLYNGYTF. The CDR3 DNA reads TGTGCCAGCAGCTTATATAATGGCTACACCTTC. The full variable domain, in which reference TRBV7-2 and TRBJ1-2 provide the parts outside the CDR3, is GAGVSQSPSNKVTEKGKDVELRCDPISGHTALYWYRQSLGQGLEFLIYFQGNSAPDKSGLPSDRFSAERTGGSVSTLTIQRTQQEDSAVYLCASSLYNGYTFGSGTRLTVV.

The chain recombines TRBV30 with TRBJ2-5, with a tentative D call TRBD2 (6 bases). The J call is uncertain, as TRBJ2-7 better fits the DNA end. The CDR3 runs to 13 residues. Germline CDR1 GTSNPN, CDR2 SVGIG (reference sequence). The CDR3 loop reads CAILPGGMVEQYF. Here the CDR3 DNA reads TGTGCCATCCTACCGGGCGGGATGGTCGAGCAGTACTTC.

The chain has TRBV14 and TRBJ2-5, with D possibly being TRBD1 (5 bases). CDR1 SGHDN and CDR2 FVKESK come from the germline V gene. V was shortened by 1 base and J by 2 bases, with 14 bases between the two germline ends. CDR3 length equals 16 residues. CDR3 bases: TGTGCCAGCAGCCAAGGACGCAGGGCGAGTCAAGAGACCCAGTACTTC. Its translation is CASSQGRRASQETQYF.

This clone has a handful of counts. The CDR3 loop reads CASSLNRASGQGLDGYTF. In DNA form, the CDR3 reads TGTGCCAGCAGCTTAAATCGGGCTTCAGGGCAGGGACTTGATGGCTACACCTTC. The chain has TRBV7-3 and TRBJ1-2, with a tentative D call TRBD1 (5 bases). Germline-derived CDR1 and CDR2 are SGHTA and FQGTGA. With 1 base removed from V and 6 bases from J, the gap between germline ends came to 24 bases. The CDR3 runs to 18 residues.

This chain uses TRBV29-1 with TRBJ2-5; the D is unclear. Germline V gene lookup returns CDR1 SQVTM and CDR2 ANQGSEA. The V end lost 4 bases, the J end lost 2 bases, and 8 bases lay between the germline ends. The CDR3 contains 12 residues. CDR3 in DNA: TGCAGCGTTGGACTGGTTCAAGAGACCCAGTACTTC. Translation gives CSVGLVQETQYF.

The CDR3 nucleotides read TGTGCCAGCAGCTTAGTTGGTGCGGGGTCTGCAGATACGCAGTATTTT. Translation gives CASSLVGAGSADTQYF. The chain uses TRBV7-2 and TRBJ2-3, with D maybe TRBD2 (6 bases). Germline CDR1 is SGHTA and CDR2 is FQGNSA. Trimming pared 1 base from V and 4 bases from J, leaving 15 bases between. The CDR3 sequence is 16 residues long.

The gene calls are TRBV27 and TRBJ2-1; 9 nucleotides agree with TRBD2. Germline assignment: CDR1 MNHEY and CDR2 SMNVEV (reference sequence). This CDR3 is 16 amino acids long. J lost 8 bases, V lost 7 bases, and 15 bases had no gene match. CDR3 residues: CASKGLASFESDEQFF. The CDR3 nucleotides read TGTGCCAGCAAAGGACTAGCGAGTTTTGAATCGGATGAGCAGTTCTTC.

Regarding this clone: One end of the junction does not line up with germline, which may come from a read error. This sample includes further DNA sequences coding for the same CDR3. The chain has TRBV4-3 and TRBJ1-2; D uncertain. The length of the CDR3 is 15 residues. Germline CDR1 and CDR2: LGHNA and YSLEER. CDR3 in DNA: TGCGCCAGCAGTCAAGATTACGGGGCTAACTATGGCTACACCTTC. This codes for CASSQDYGANYGYTF.

Of note for this clone: One end of the junction fails to match germline, which may point to a read error. The rearrangement links TRBV27 to TRBJ2-4; weak D call: TRBD2 (7 bases). This CDR3 has 14 amino acids. Germline V gene sequence: CDR1 MNHEY, CDR2 SMNVEV (reference sequence). The chain's CDR3 is CASSLGGAKNSQYF. The CDR3 DNA sequence: TGTGCCAGCAGTTTAGGGGGGGCCAAAAACAGTCAGTACTTC.

The chain links TRBV5-1 to TRBJ1-2; 7 positions match TRBD1. The germline V gene encodes CDR1 SGHRS and CDR2 YFSETQ. The CDR3 runs to 13 residues. The V and J ends lost 4 bases and 2 bases, in that order; junction bases with no gene match: 2. The CDR3 DNA follows: TGCGCCAGCAGCGCGGGACAGAACTATGGCTACACCTTC. Amino acid sequence: CASSAGQNYGYTF.